The 10 T cell receptor beta chains in this list originate from one sample, sequenced in a study of post-analysis software for immune sequencing data. The study's findings and limits: Included in a set of roughly five TRBV segments more frequent in patients than controls were TRBV5-6, TRBV5-1 and TRBV20-1.

Their recognized antigens are unknown. Every TCR beta cDNA library bore unique molecular identifiers. TCRdb recomputed calls from the PCR reads with MiXCR, one row per CDR3 protein. The profile shows about 770,000 distinct CDR3 sequences, 40% to 55% of them singletons. The source material was blood. These receptors were obtained from a girl under 18 with multiple sclerosis.

This clonotype was picked up a small number of times. The rearrangement uses TRBV6-5 and TRBJ2-4; 7 positions agree with TRBD2. Germline lookup yields CDR1 MNHEY and CDR2 SVGAGI. The CDR3 loop spans 17 amino acids. Losses at the gene ends were 0 bases for V and 0 bases for J; bases not matched to a gene: 5. The CDR3 nucleotides read TGTGCCAGCAGTTACTCCTCGGGGGGTATAGCCAAAAACATTCAGTACTTC. This sequence encodes CASSYSSGGIAKNIQYF.

Remarks on this clonotype: A much larger clone lies a single base off, so this may be a read error. The V and J genes are TRBV29-1 and TRBJ2-7; TRBD1 matches 10 bases. The CDR3 is 14 amino acids. Germline CDR1 and CDR2: SQVTM and ANQGSEA. V lost 6 bases and J lost 1; bases outside the gene matches: 6. The CDR3 coding sequence is TGCAGCGTAGCCGGGACAGGGGAATCCTACGAGCAGTACTTC. The encoded protein is CSVAGTGESYEQYF.

The chain carries TRBV12-3 or TRBV12-4 and TRBJ1-1; no reliable D call. The V gene lost 4 bases and the J gene lost 8 bases, with 14 bases spanning the gap. This CDR3 has 13 residues. This CDR3 reads CASSSIHKWEAFF. The CDR3 DNA reads as TGTGCCAGCAGTTCCATCCACAAATGGGAAGCTTTCTTT.

This clonotype occurred a few times. This chain uses TRBV5-1 with TRBJ2-7; maybe TRBD1 (5 bases). Germline V CDR1 and CDR2: SGHRS, YFSETQ. The length of the CDR3 is 16 residues. V dropped 0 bases and J dropped 2 bases, with 15 bases sitting between them. In DNA form, the CDR3 reads TGCGCCAGCAGCTTGGCCCCGACAGCCAGTGCCTACGAGCAGTACTTC. Amino acids: CASSLAPTASAYEQYF.

The chain carries TRBV12-3 or TRBV12-4 and TRBJ2-1; possibly TRBD2 for D (5 bases). V dropped 5 bases and J dropped 4 bases, with 15 bases sitting between them. This CDR3 has 15 amino acids. CDR3 loop: CASSLSWRVYNEQFF. CDR3 nucleotide sequence: TGTGCCAGCAGTCTCAGCTGGCGGGTTTACAATGAGCAGTTCTTC.

This rearrangement joins TRBV10-3 to TRBJ2-1; a weak D match, TRBD2 (6 bases). CDR3 size: 14 residues. The V end lost 10 bases, the J end lost 5 bases, and 18 bases lay between the germline ends. The germline V gene encodes CDR1 ENHRY and CDR2 SYGVKD. The CDR3 coding sequence is TGTGCCACTAACCGGGACTTCCTTGACAATGAGCAGTTCTTC. Its protein product is CATNRDFLDNEQFF.

The table lists this clonotype with a few counts. The V and J genes are TRBV6-6 and TRBJ2-7, with 11 bases fitting TRBD2. The last part of the DNA fits TRBJ2-5 better; the J call may be wrong. Germline V gene sequence: CDR1 MNHNY, CDR2 SVGAGI (reference sequence). CDR3 length: 17 residues. The CDR3 loop is CASSYKRLAGGGETQYF. The CDR3 DNA reads TGTGCCAGCAGTTACAAGCGGCTAGCGGGAGGCGGAGAGACCCAGTACTTC.

The CDR3 spells CASSPGGQGVNGYTF. Here the CDR3 DNA reads TGTGCCAGCAGCCCCGGGGGACAGGGGGTTAATGGCTACACCTTC. The chain joins TRBV6-5 to TRBJ1-2, with 11 bases identical to TRBD1. This CDR3 is 15 amino acids long. With V trimmed by 6 bases and J by 6 bases, 9 bases remained unmatched. Germline V gives CDR1 MNHEY, CDR2 SVGAGI.

This clonotype was observed a single time. The chain is built from TRBV12-3 or TRBV12-4 and TRBJ1-4; D gene unclear. V lost 6 bases and J 8 bases, leaving 19 bases between the germline ends. The CDR3 runs to 15 residues. The DNA of the CDR3 is TGTGCCAGCAGCTCGTCCCCCTCGGGGAAGGAAAAACTGTTTTTT. As protein: CASSSSPSGKEKLFF.

V gene TRBV7-9 combines with J gene TRBJ2-1; the match to TRBD2 covers 12 bases. Germline V gene data show CDR1 as SEHNR and CDR2 as FQNEAQ (reference sequence). The V and J ends lost 4 bases and 3 bases, in that order; junction bases with no gene match: 4. The length of the CDR3 is 16 residues. DNA of the CDR3: TGTGCCAGCAGCTCGTCTAGCGGGAGGGGCTACAATGAGCAGTTCTTC. It encodes CASSSSSGRGYNEQFF.